The 11 T cell receptor beta chains below come from one sample, sequenced in a study of blood T cells in healthy people across ages. A second PCR, run for roughly 7 to 12 cycles, used a sample-barcoded 5' primer plus a J-beta primer mix. From the 5' RACE reads, TCRdb called clonotypes with MiXCR, one entry per CDR3 protein. The data hold hundreds of thousands of distinct CDR3 sequences, with more than 50% observed a single time. What was sequenced was blood. These TCRs come from a middle-aged man in good health.

This chain links TRBV21-1 with TRBJ1-2; the D call of TRBD1 is as the table states it, not checked on the DNA. TRBV21-1 represents a pseudogene. The CDR3 runs to 13 residues. The CDR3 DNA is TGTGCCAGCAGCTTGGGACAGGCCTTTGGCTACACCTTC. This gives the protein CASSLGQAFGYTF.

This clonotype occurred a few times. The CDR3 here is CAISDWVDEQYF. CDR3 bases: TGTGCCATCAGTGATTGGGTGGACGAGCAGTACTTC. V usage is TRBV10-3 and J usage is TRBJ2-4, with D unclear. The J call could be wrong; TRBJ2-7 is a better fit for the DNA end. There are 12 residues in the CDR3. The germline V gene encodes CDR1 ENHRY and CDR2 SYGVKD.

Only a few counts were recorded for this clonotype. V gene TRBV5-1 combines with J gene TRBJ2-4; 14 nucleotides line up with TRBD2. The DNA end is a closer match to TRBJ2-7, so the J assignment may be wrong. CDR1 is SGHRS, CDR2 YFSETQ, per germline. The CDR3 is 15 amino acids. CDR3 residues: CASSMGLAGDNEQYF. CDR3 in DNA: TGCGCCAGCAGCATGGGACTAGCGGGAGATAACGAGCAGTACTTC.

Only one count was recorded for this clonotype. V usage is TRBV7-2 and J usage is TRBJ2-2; D is perhaps TRBD1 (6 bases). The CDR3 consists of 14 residues. Trimming took off 3 bases at V and 5 bases at J, with 10 bases between the two ends. The germline CDR1 and CDR2 sequences are SGHTA and FQGNSA. The CDR3 region has the DNA TGTGCCAGCAGCTTCAGTCAGGGGACCGGGGAGCTGTTTTTT. This gives the protein CASSFSQGTGELFF. Drawing the rest from reference TRBV7-2 and TRBJ2-2, the complete variable domain is GAGVSQSPSNKVTEKGKDVELRCDPISGHTALYWYRQSLGQGLEFLIYFQGNSAPDKSGLPSDRFSAERTGGSVSTLTIQRTQQEDSAVYLCASSFSQGTGELFFGEGSRLTVL.

The V gene is TRBV12-3 or TRBV12-4, the J gene TRBJ1-2, with D tentatively TRBD1 (6 bases). This CDR3 spans 13 amino acids. Deletions cut 3 bases from V and 6 bases from J, with 11 bases between. DNA for the CDR3: TGTGCCAGCAGTTTGCGGCCAGGGGATGGCTACACCTTC. Translated, it gives CASSLRPGDGYTF.

The CDR3 reads CASSSRDTQETQYF. The CDR3 DNA is TGCGCCAGCAGCTCCCGGGACACCCAAGAGACCCAGTACTTC. The chain recombines TRBV5-1 with TRBJ2-5; weak D call: TRBD1 (6 bases). Germline V gene data show CDR1 as SGHRS and CDR2 as YFSETQ. V was cut by 3 bases and J by 1 base, with 10 bases left in between. This CDR3 is built from 14 residues.

The genes are TRBV3-1 and TRBJ1-6; the match to TRBD1 covers 7 bases. Germline-derived CDR1 and CDR2 are LGHDT and YNNKEL (reference sequence). CDR3 length: 15 amino acids. The trim removed 1 base at V and 18 bases at J, leaving 15 bases unmatched. CDR3: CASSQGDSARRTPHF. The CDR3 region has the DNA TGTGCCAGCAGCCAAGGGGACAGCGCCCGGAGAACCCCCCACTTT.

This clonotype has just a few counts. The rearrangement uses TRBV27 and TRBJ2-6; no reliable D call. The CDR3 contains 17 residues. Trimming removed 8 bases from V and 0 bases from J, with 17 bases in between. CDR1 MNHEY and CDR2 SMNVEV come from the germline V gene (reference sequence). The CDR3 region is CASSELGHTSGANVLTF. CDR3 sequence (DNA): TGTGCCAGCTCAGAGTTAGGTCATACCTCTGGGGCCAACGTCCTGACTTTC.

The CDR3 sequence: CSVRLTGTTYGYTF. CDR3 sequence (DNA): TGCAGCGTCCGTCTTACCGGGACCACATATGGCTACACCTTC. The genes are TRBV29-1 and TRBJ1-2, with D possibly TRBD1 on 5 matching bases. CDR1 is SQVTM and CDR2 is ANQGSEA in the germline V gene. The CDR3 extends over 14 amino acids. Trimming pared 6 bases from V and 5 bases from J, leaving 19 bases between.

This clonotype has just one count. J is TRBJ2-7 and V is TRBV6-5, with D possibly TRBD2 on 5 matching bases. V was cut by 4 bases and J by 7 bases, with 23 bases left in between. This CDR3 is built from 16 residues. CDR1 and CDR2 (germline): MNHEY, SVGAGI. The CDR3 sequence is CASSLVEGIGTNEQYF. CDR3 in DNA: TGTGCCAGCAGTTTAGTCGAGGGAATTGGTACAAATGAGCAGTACTTC.

This chain joins TRBV7-6 and TRBJ2-3; D ambiguous. The germline V gene has CDR1 SGHVS and CDR2 FNYEAQ. V lost 1 base and J 1 base, leaving 12 bases between the germline ends. This CDR3 region has 16 residues. The chain's CDR3 is CASSLEPGRGTDTQYF. The CDR3 region has the DNA TGTGCCAGCAGCTTAGAACCCGGTCGGGGCACAGATACGCAGTATTTT. The whole variable domain, filled in from reference TRBV7-6 and TRBJ2-3, reads GAGVSQSPRYKVTKRGQDVALRCDPISGHVSLYWYRQALGQGPEFLTYFNYEAQQDKSGLPNDRFSAERPEGSISTLTIQRTEQRDSAMYRCASSLEPGRGTDTQYFGPGTRLTVL.